One T cell receptor beta chain is described in this entry. The table came from immunoSEQ multiplex PCR; TCRdb's copy has only in-frame clones and leaves some out. Of 50,000 to 65,000 clones in the sample, about 92% were seen once. These data belong to a study of T cell changes during pregnancy in multiple sclerosis. Sequenced material: peripheral blood, taken in the first trimester of pregnancy. The receptor's source is a female donor with multiple sclerosis, enrolled in a pregnancy study.

This chain's CDR3 is CASREGLAGGIYNEQFF. CDR3 bases: TGTGCCAGCAGGGAGGGACTAGCGGGTGGGATTTACAATGAGCAGTTCTTC. The rearrangement links TRBV2 to TRBJ2-1, with 12 bases that match TRBD2. Per germline, CDR1 SNHLY and CDR2 FYNNEI. V shed 6 bases, J shed 4 bases, and the junction held 10 bases outside the gene matches. The CDR3 runs to 17 residues.